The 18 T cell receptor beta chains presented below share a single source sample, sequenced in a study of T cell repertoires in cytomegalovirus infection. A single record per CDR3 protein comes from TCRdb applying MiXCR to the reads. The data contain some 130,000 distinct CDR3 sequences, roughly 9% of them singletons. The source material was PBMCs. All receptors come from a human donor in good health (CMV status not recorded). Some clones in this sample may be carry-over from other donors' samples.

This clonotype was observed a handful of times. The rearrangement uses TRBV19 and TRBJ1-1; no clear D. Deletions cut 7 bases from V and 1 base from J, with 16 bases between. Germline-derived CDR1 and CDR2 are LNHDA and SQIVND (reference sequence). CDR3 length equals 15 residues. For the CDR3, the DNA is TGTGCCAGTATTGGGCAGAGATTAACGAACACTGAAGCTTTCTTT. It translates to CASIGQRLTNTEAFF.

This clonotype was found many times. The CDR3 DNA reads TGTGCCAGCATCGAATATAGCGGGGGGCTCCAAGAGACCCAGTACTTC. It encodes CASIEYSGGLQETQYF. This chain uses TRBV7-9 with TRBJ2-5; TRBD2 matches 10 bases. J gave up 1 base and V 7 bases, and 9 bases lay outside the gene matches. Germline loops: CDR1 SEHNR, CDR2 FQNEAQ (reference sequence). This CDR3 is built from 16 residues. Combining the CDR3 with reference TRBV7-9 and TRBJ2-5 gives the whole variable domain DTGVSQNPRHKITKRGQNVTFRCDPISEHNRLYWYRQTLGQGPEFLTYFQNEAQLEKSRLLSDRFSAERPKGSFSTLEIQRTEQGDSAMYLCASIEYSGGLQETQYFGPGTRLLVL.

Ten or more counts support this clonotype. The CDR3 reads CASVSGAATGGYTF. The CDR3 DNA reads as TGTGCTAGTGTTTCAGGGGCCGCCACGGGTGGCTACACCTTC. The V and J genes are TRBV12-5 and TRBJ1-2; tentatively, D is TRBD1 (6 bases). Trimming took off 7 bases at V and 7 bases at J, with 19 bases between the two ends. Looked up from germline, CDR1 is LGHNT and CDR2 is FRNRAP. This CDR3 is built from 14 residues.

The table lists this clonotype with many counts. CDR3 residues: CASSQDGTGTYYGYTF. The CDR3 region has the DNA TGCGCCAGCAGCCAAGATGGGACAGGAACTTACTATGGCTACACCTTC. The chain has TRBV4-1 and TRBJ1-2, with 8 positions matching TRBD1. The CDR3 is 16 amino acids. CDR1 is MGHRA, CDR2 YSYEKL, per germline. V was pared by 0 bases and J by 3 bases, with 6 bases of the junction left unmatched.

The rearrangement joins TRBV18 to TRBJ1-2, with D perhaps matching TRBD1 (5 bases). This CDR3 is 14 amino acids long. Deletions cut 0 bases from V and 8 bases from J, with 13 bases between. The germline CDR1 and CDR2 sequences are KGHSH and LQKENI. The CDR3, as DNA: TGTGCCAGCTCACCACCTGAGGGAAGGGGCGGCTACACCTTC. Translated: CASSPPEGRGGYTF.

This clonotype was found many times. The CDR3 here is CASSSPTGMNTEAFF. CDR3 sequence (DNA): TGTGCCAGCAGTTCCCCCACCGGAATGAACACTGAAGCTTTCTTT. The chain combines TRBV12-3 or TRBV12-4 with TRBJ1-1, with D hard to call. Trimming shortened V by 4 bases and J by 0 bases, and 12 bases separated the two germline ends. The CDR3 sequence is 15 residues long.

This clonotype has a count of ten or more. The CDR3 bases are TGTGCCAGCAGCTTACCGGGAGAGACCCAGTACTTC. Its translation: CASSLPGETQYF. The chain recombines TRBV7-8 with TRBJ2-5; D is unclear. Trimming cost V 2 bases and J 4 bases, with 5 bases left between them. Germline V gene data show CDR1 as SGHVS and CDR2 as FQNEAQ. The CDR3 contains 12 residues.

In DNA, the CDR3 is TGTGCCAGCAGTTTTGGGGGGGGGCAGGTGGGAAATCAGCCCCAGCATTTT. This translates into CASSFGGGQVGNQPQHF. This rearrangement joins TRBV28 to TRBJ1-5; D is possibly TRBD1 (6 bases). The CDR3 runs to 17 residues. V lost 3 bases and J 4 bases, leaving 19 bases between the germline ends. The germline V gene encodes CDR1 MDHEN and CDR2 SYDVKM.

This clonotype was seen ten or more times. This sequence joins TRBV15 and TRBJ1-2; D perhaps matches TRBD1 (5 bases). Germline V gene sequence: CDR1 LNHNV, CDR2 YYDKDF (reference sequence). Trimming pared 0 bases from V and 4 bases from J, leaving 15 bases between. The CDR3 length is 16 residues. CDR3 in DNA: TGTGCCACCAGCAGAGACAGGGCCGAAGGGCCCTATGGCTACACCTTC. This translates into CATSRDRAEGPYGYTF.

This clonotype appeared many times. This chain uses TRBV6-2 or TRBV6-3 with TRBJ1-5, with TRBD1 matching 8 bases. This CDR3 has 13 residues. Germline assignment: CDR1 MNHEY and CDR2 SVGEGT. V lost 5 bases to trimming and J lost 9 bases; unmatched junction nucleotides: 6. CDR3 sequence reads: CASSNGQGRPQHF. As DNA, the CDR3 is TGTGCCAGCAGTAACGGACAGGGTCGGCCCCAGCATTTT.

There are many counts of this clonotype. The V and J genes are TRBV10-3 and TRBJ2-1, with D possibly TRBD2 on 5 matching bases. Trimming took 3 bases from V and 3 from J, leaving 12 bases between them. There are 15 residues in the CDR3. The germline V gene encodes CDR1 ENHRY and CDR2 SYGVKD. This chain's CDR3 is CAISEEGPDYNEQFF. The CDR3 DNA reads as TGTGCCATCAGTGAAGAGGGCCCGGACTACAATGAGCAGTTCTTC.

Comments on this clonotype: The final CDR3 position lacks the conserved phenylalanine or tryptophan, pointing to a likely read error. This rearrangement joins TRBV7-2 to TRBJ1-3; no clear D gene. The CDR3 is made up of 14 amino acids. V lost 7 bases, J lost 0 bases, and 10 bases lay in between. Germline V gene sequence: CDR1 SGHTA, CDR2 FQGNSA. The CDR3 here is CASTEGLSGNTIYS. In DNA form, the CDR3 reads TGTGCCAGCACCGAAGGTCTCTCTGGAAACACCATATATTCC.

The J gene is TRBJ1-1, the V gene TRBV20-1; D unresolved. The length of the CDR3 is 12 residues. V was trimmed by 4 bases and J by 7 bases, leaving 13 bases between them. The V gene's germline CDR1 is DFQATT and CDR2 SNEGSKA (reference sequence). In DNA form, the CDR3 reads TGCAGTGCTACCGCGGTCAAGGGTGAAGCTTTCTTT. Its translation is CSATAVKGEAFF.

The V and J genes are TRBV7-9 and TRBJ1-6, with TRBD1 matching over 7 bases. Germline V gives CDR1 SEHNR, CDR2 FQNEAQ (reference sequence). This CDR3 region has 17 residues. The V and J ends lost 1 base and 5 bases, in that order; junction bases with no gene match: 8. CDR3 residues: CASSLGGPGTDNSPLHF. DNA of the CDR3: TGTGCCAGCAGCTTAGGGGGCCCCGGGACAGATAATTCACCCCTCCACTTT.

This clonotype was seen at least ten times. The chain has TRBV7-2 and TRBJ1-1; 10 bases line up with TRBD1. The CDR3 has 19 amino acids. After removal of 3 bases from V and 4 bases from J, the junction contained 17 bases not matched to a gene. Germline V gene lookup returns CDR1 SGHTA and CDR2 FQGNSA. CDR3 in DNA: TGTGCCAGCAGCTTCTTGACCGGGACAGGGGTTCGGGCGGGCACTGAAGCTTTCTTT. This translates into CASSFLTGTGVRAGTEAFF.

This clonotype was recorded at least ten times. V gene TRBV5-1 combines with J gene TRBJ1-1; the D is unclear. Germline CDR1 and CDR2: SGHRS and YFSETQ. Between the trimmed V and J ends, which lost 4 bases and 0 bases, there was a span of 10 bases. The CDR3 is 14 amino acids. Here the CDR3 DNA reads TGCGCCAGCAGCCCCCCGGGGTTGAACACTGAAGCTTTCTTT. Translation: CASSPPGLNTEAFF.

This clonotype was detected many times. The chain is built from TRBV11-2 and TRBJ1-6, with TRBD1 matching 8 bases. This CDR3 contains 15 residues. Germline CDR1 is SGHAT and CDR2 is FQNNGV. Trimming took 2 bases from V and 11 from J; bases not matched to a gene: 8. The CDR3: CASSLNVQGGTPLHF. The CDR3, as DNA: TGTGCCAGCAGCTTAAATGTACAGGGGGGCACACCCCTCCACTTT.

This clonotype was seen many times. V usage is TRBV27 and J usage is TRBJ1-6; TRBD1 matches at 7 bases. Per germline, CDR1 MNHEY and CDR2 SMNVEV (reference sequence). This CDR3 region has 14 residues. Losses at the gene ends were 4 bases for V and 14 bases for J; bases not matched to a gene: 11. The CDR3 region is CASSSDRSPLTLHF. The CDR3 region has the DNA TGTGCCAGCAGTTCGGACAGGTCACCGCTTACCCTCCACTTT.